This T cell receptor (beta chain) appears in the sequencing data of a study of blood T cell repertoires in COVID-19. Study at large: Collection of acute and convalescent COVID-19 samples took place in the United States, Italy and Spain. PBMCs, B-cell-depleted T cells, or T cells provided the cDNA or gDNA that made up the material.

Source study methods: Estimation of nucleated cell counts was performed using reference gene primer amplification. Repertoires were generated with immunoSEQ multiplex PCR, while TCRdb's copy carries only in-frame clones and drops some. From that table come the V and J calls and clone size; the DNA was used to work out D and trimming. The profile shows roughly 280,000 clones, roughly 90% of them singletons. CDR3 length: 17 residues. V was trimmed by 5 bases and J by 1 base, leaving 18 bases between them. Germline V gene lookup returns CDR1 ENHRY and CDR2 SYGVKD. Seattle researchers signed up patients amid active infection and tracked them longitudinally.

This receptor was obtained from a woman aged 30 to 39 with COVID-19, enrolled during active disease. V gene TRBV10-3 combines with J gene TRBJ2-1, with D maybe TRBD2 (7 bases). Sequenced sample: peripheral blood. The CDR3 coding sequence is TGTGCCATCAGTTTGGGCGGGGGCACCCCGTCCTACAATGAGCAGTTCTTC. Translating gives CAISLGGGTPSYNEQFF.